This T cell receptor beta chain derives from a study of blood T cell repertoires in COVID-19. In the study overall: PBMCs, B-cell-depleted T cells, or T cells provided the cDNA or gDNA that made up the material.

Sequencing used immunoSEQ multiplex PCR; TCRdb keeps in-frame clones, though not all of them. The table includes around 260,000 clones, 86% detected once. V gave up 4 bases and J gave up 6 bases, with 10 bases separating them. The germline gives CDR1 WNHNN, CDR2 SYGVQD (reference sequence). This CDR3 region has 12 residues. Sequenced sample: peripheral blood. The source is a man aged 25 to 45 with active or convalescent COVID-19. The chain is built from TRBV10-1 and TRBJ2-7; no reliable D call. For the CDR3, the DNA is TGCGCCAGCAGTGCCAGTCCGTTCGAGCAGTACTTC. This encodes CASSASPFEQYF.